Shown below are 21 T cell receptor beta chains from a single sample sequenced in a study of blood T cell repertoires in COVID-19. Only in-frame clones appear in the TCRdb table, and some are missing; sequencing was by immunoSEQ multiplex PCR. The sample has about 670,000 clones; 90% are singletons. Sequenced: peripheral blood. Receptors were obtained from a young woman with acute or convalescent COVID-19.

This chain joins TRBV4-1 and TRBJ1-2, with TRBD1 matching 10 bases. CDR1 is MGHRA, CDR2 YSYEKL, per germline. CDR3 length: 16 residues. V shed 2 bases, J shed 5 bases, and the junction held 8 bases outside the gene matches. The CDR3 region has the DNA TGCGCCAGCAGCCAACCTCGACAGGGGGCTTGGTATGGCTACACCTTC. Encoded protein: CASSQPRQGAWYGYTF.

The chain has TRBV19 and TRBJ1-6; no clear D gene. There are 14 residues in the CDR3. V lost 9 bases and J lost 0, with 9 bases in between. Germline lookup yields CDR1 LNHDA and CDR2 SQIVND (reference sequence). The CDR3 DNA sequence: TGTGCCAGCTCTGAGGGCTCCTATAATTCACCCCTCCACTTT. Its protein product is CASSEGSYNSPLHF.

V gene TRBV6-2 or TRBV6-3 combines with J gene TRBJ2-7; the D gene is possibly TRBD2 (6 bases). CDR3 length: 14 amino acids. Germline V CDR1 and CDR2: MNHEY, SVGEGT. The V end lost 5 bases, the J end lost 2 bases, and 13 bases lay between the germline ends. The chain's CDR3 is CASSLPGGAYEQYF. The CDR3 nucleotides read TGTGCCAGCAGTCTACCCGGCGGGGCCTACGAGCAGTACTTC.

V and J are TRBV6-6 and TRBJ2-7; weak D call: TRBD1 (6 bases). Trimming left V 5 bases short and J 3 bases short, with 14 bases between. In germline, CDR1 is MNHNY, CDR2 SVGAGI (reference sequence). The CDR3 runs to 14 residues. This CDR3 is CASSTSGQVYEQYF. The CDR3 DNA reads as TGTGCCAGCAGTACCTCGGGACAAGTCTACGAGCAGTACTTC.

V usage is TRBV7-3 and J usage is TRBJ1-6; maybe TRBD1 (5 bases). The CDR3 spans 13 residues. Germline V gives CDR1 SGHTA, CDR2 FQGTGA. V lost 8 bases, J lost 0 bases, and 5 bases lay in between. The CDR3 DNA reads as TGTGCCAGCGGGGCCTCCTATAATTCACCCCTCCACTTT. Translated: CASGASYNSPLHF.

The chain uses TRBV9 and TRBJ1-6; D might be TRBD1 (5 bases). CDR3 size: 14 residues. V lost 3 bases to trimming and J lost 10 bases, with 14 bases between them. The germline gives CDR1 SGDLS, CDR2 YYNGEE. CDR3 in DNA: TGTGCCAGCAGCGGGGGGGAGGTGTACTCACCCCTCCACTTT. This encodes CASSGGEVYSPLHF.

V usage is TRBV21-1 and J usage is TRBJ2-5; the table's TRBD1 call for D was not verified on the DNA. TRBV21-1 counts as a pseudogene. This CDR3 contains 14 residues. CDR3 in amino acids: CASSRDRVGETQYF. The CDR3 nucleotides are TGTGCCAGCAGTCGGGACAGGGTAGGGGAGACCCAGTACTTC.

The J gene is TRBJ2-1, the V gene TRBV5-1; 10 bases map to TRBD2. This CDR3 comprises 18 residues. Germline V CDR1 and CDR2: SGHRS, YFSETQ. Losses at the gene ends were 0 bases for V and 4 bases for J; bases not matched to a gene: 10. The CDR3 protein is CASSLVRLAGVIYNEQFF. The CDR3 bases are TGCGCCAGCAGCTTGGTGAGGCTAGCGGGGGTAATATACAATGAGCAGTTCTTC.

V gene TRBV6-4 combines with J gene TRBJ1-5; D is unclear. Trimming took off 5 bases at V and 5 bases at J, with 16 bases between the two ends. The germline V gene has CDR1 MRHNA and CDR2 SNTAGT. The CDR3 spans 15 residues. CDR3 coding DNA: TGTGCCAGCAGTAAGACCGGAGGAGCGGATCAGCCCCAGCATTTT. This sequence encodes CASSKTGGADQPQHF.

The CDR3: CASSERGREAFF. Written as DNA, the CDR3 is TGTGCCAGCAGTGAAAGGGGGCGGGAAGCTTTCTTT. The chain recombines TRBV2 with TRBJ1-1, with 7 bases aligning to TRBD1. The V gene end was trimmed by 2 bases and the J gene end by 8 bases; junction bases not matched to a gene: 2. In germline, CDR1 is SNHLY, CDR2 FYNNEI. The CDR3 totals 12 residues.

The chain recombines TRBV30 with TRBJ2-2, with TRBD2 as a possible D gene (6 bases). The CDR3 has 16 amino acids. Germline CDR1 is GTSNPN and CDR2 is SVGIG (reference sequence). The V gene lost 1 base and the J gene lost 1 base, with 13 bases spanning the gap. As DNA, the CDR3 is TGTGCCTGGAGTGGGTTAGCGGCGATGAACACCGGGGAGCTGTTTTTT. Protein product: CAWSGLAAMNTGELFF.

The chain uses TRBV4-1 and TRBJ2-1, with 10 bases fitting TRBD2. V lost 4 bases, J lost 7 bases, and 7 bases stayed unmatched. Germline CDR1 MGHRA, CDR2 YSYEKL. CDR3 length: 15 amino acids. DNA of the CDR3: TGCGCCAGCAGCCCAGCGGGGGGGGACCCAAATGAGCAGTTCTTC. This codes for CASSPAGGDPNEQFF.

This chain joins TRBV7-7 and TRBJ2-7; 9 positions agree with TRBD1. The CDR3 is 14 amino acids. Per the germline V gene, CDR1 is SSHAT and CDR2 is FNYEAQ (reference sequence). Trimming took 5 bases from V and 6 from J; bases not matched to a gene: 8. In nucleotides, the CDR3 is TGTGCCAGCAGCCTGGGACAGGGTTATGGCGAGCAGTACTTC. This encodes CASSLGQGYGEQYF.

The genes are TRBV7-2 and TRBJ2-7, with TRBD1 identical over 8 bases. CDR1 is SGHTA and CDR2 is FQGNSA in the germline V gene. This CDR3 is built from 16 residues. Trimming removed 0 bases from V and 4 bases from J; junction bases left unmatched: 8. CDR3 loop: CASSLAGGTGTYEQYF. The CDR3 DNA reads TGTGCCAGCAGCTTAGCTGGGGGGACAGGCACGTACGAGCAGTACTTC.

The chain joins TRBV19 to TRBJ1-3; D remains unclear. Deletions cut 7 bases from V and 3 bases from J, with 13 bases between. Germline V lookup: CDR1 LNHDA, CDR2 SQIVND (reference sequence). This CDR3 region has 14 residues. For the CDR3, the DNA is TGTGCCAGTAACCTTGGAGGTGGTGGAAACACCATATATTTT. This translates into CASNLGGGGNTIYF.

This clone was seen only once. The chain uses TRBV5-6 and TRBJ1-5; D gene unclear. The CDR3 loop spans 14 amino acids. Germline values: CDR1 SGHDT, CDR2 YYEEEE. Trimming removed 4 bases at V and 4 bases at J, with 12 bases between. The CDR3 sequence: CASSLRLSNQPQHF. Here the CDR3 DNA reads TGTGCCAGCAGCCTGCGGCTTTCTAATCAGCCCCAGCATTTT.

The chain carries TRBV6-5 and TRBJ1-5; maybe TRBD1 (5 bases). The germline V gene has CDR1 MNHEY and CDR2 SVGAGI. Deletions cut 4 bases from V and 3 bases from J, with 13 bases between. The CDR3 spans 15 residues. The DNA for the CDR3 is TGTGCCAGCAGTTCCACCAGGGTCCCCAATCAGCCCCAGCATTTT. This encodes CASSSTRVPNQPQHF.

The chain links TRBV18 to TRBJ2-7, with D hard to call. V was shortened by 3 bases and J by 0 bases, with 9 bases between the two germline ends. The germline CDR1 and CDR2 sequences are KGHSH and LQKENI. The CDR3 spans 14 residues. This chain's CDR3 is CASSPGQRSYEQYF. DNA of the CDR3: TGTGCCAGCTCACCTGGTCAGCGCTCCTACGAGCAGTACTTC.

The rearrangement links TRBV18 to TRBJ2-2, with a possible D match to TRBD1 (5 bases). Per the germline V gene, CDR1 is KGHSH and CDR2 is LQKENI. Trimming shortened V by 3 bases and J by 0 bases, and 5 bases separated the two germline ends. The CDR3 loop spans 14 amino acids. CDR3 bases: TGTGCCAGCTCACCGGGGCCGAACACCGGGGAGCTGTTTTTT. This gives the protein CASSPGPNTGELFF. The full variable domain, rest sourced from reference TRBV18 and TRBJ2-2, is NAGVMQNPRHLVRRRGQEARLRCSPMKGHSHVYWYRQLPEEGLKFMVYLQKENIIDESGMPKERFSAEFPKEGPSILRIQQVVRGDSAAYFCASSPGPNTGELFFGEGSRLTVL.

In DNA, the CDR3 is TGTGCCAGCAGTGCCCGGTATAGCAATCAGCCCCAGCATTTT. This codes for CASSARYSNQPQHF. The J gene is TRBJ1-5, the V gene TRBV2; D gene uncertain. This CDR3 spans 14 amino acids. V shed 4 bases and J shed 0 bases, with 7 bases lying between them. From germline, CDR1 is SNHLY and CDR2 FYNNEI.

This sequence joins TRBV4-1 and TRBJ1-2; 8 nucleotides match TRBD1. Germline loops: CDR1 MGHRA, CDR2 YSYEKL. After removal of 1 base from V and 4 bases from J, the junction contained 5 bases not matched to a gene. CDR3 size: 15 residues. The DNA of the CDR3 is TGCGCCAGCAGCCAAGGGGCAGGGGGCGTCTATGGCTACACCTTC. It yields the protein CASSQGAGGVYGYTF.